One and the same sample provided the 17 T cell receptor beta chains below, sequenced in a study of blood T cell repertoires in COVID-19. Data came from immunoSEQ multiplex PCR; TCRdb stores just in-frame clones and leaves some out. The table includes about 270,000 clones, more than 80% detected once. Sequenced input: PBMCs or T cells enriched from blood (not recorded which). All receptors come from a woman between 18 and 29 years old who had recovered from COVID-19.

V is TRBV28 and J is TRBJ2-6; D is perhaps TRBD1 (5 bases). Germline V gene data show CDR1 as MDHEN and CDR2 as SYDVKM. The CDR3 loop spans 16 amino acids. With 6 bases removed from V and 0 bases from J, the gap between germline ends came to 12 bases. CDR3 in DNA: TGTGCCAGCAGGGCCCGACAGAGCTCTGGGGCCAACGTCCTGACTTTC. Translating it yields CASRARQSSGANVLTF.

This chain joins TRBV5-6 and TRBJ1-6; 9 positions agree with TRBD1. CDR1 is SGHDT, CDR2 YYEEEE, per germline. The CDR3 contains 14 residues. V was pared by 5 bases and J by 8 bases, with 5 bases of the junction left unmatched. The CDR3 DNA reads TGTGCCAGCAGTTGGGGACAGGGAGATTCACCCCTCCACTTT. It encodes CASSWGQGDSPLHF.

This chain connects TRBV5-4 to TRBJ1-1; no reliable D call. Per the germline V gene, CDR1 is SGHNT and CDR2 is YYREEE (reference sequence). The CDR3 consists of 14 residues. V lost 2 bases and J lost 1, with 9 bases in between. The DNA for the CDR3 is TGTGCCAGCAGCTTAGTGGGCAGGAACACTGAAGCTTTCTTT. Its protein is CASSLVGRNTEAFF.

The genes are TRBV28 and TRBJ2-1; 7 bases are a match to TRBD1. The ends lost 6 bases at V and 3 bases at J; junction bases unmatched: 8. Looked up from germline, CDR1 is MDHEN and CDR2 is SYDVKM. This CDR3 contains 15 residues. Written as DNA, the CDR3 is TGTGCCAGCAGCCCCGGGACAGAAAACTACAATGAGCAGTTCTTC. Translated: CASSPGTENYNEQFF.

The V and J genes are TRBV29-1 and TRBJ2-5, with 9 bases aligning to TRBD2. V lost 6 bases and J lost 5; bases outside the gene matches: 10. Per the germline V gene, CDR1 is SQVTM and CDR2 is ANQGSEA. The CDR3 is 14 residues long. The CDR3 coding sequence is TGCAGCGTCCCGACTAGCGGAGGCTACGAGACCCAGTACTTC. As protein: CSVPTSGGYETQYF.

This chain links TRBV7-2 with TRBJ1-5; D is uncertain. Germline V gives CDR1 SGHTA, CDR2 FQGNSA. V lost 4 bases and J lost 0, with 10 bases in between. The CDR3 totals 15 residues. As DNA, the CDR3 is TGTGCCAGCAGCTCCGGAGGCTATAGCAATCAGCCCCAGCATTTT. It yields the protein CASSSGGYSNQPQHF.

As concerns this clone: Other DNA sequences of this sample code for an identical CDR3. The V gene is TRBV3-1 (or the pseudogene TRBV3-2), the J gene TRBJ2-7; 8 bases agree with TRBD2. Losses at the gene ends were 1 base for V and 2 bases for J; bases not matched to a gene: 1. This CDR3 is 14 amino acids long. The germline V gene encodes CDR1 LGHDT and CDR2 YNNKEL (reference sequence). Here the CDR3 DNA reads TGTGCCAGCAGCCAAGGCGGGGGGACCTACGAGCAGTACTTC. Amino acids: CASSQGGGTYEQYF.

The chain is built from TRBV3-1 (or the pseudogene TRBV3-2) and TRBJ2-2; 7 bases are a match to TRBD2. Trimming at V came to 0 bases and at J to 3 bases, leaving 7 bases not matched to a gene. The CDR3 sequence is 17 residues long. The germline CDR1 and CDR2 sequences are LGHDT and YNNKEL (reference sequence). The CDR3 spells CASSQDLAGGYTGELFF. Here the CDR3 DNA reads TGTGCCAGCAGCCAAGATCTCGCCGGGGGGTACACCGGGGAGCTGTTTTTT.

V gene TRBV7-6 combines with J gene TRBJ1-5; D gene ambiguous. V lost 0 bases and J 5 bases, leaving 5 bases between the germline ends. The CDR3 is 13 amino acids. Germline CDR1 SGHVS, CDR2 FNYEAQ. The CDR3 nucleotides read TGTGCCAGCAGCTTAGCGCGTTATCAGCCCCAGCATTTT. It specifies CASSLARYQPQHF.

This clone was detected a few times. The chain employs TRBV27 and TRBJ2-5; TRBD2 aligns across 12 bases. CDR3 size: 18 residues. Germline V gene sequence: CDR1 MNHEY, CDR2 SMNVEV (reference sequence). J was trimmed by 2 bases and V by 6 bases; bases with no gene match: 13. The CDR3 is CASSNLAGGRSEQETQYF. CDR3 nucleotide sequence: TGTGCCAGCAGCAATCTAGCGGGGGGGCGGTCGGAGCAAGAGACCCAGTACTTC.

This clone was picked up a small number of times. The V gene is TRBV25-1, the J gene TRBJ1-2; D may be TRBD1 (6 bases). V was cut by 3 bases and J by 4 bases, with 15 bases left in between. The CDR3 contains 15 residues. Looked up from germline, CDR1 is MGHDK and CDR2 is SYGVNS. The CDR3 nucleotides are TGTGCCAGCAGTGATCAGAACGTAGGGGGCTATGGCTACACCTTC. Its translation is CASSDQNVGGYGYTF.

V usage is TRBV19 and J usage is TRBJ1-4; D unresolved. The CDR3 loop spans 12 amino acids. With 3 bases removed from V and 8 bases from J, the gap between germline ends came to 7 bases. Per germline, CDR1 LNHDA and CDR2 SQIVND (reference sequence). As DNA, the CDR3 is TGTGCCAGTAGTATTCTGGGCGAAAAACTGTTTTTT. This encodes CASSILGEKLFF.

CDR3 sequence reads: CSVEDRTTGKTSNIQYF. The CDR3 DNA sequence: TGCAGCGTTGAAGATCGCACTACGGGTAAAACGAGCAACATTCAGTACTTC. The chain combines TRBV29-1 with TRBJ2-4, with D unresolved. Per germline, CDR1 SQVTM and CDR2 ANQGSEA. The CDR3 contains 17 residues. V lost 0 bases, J lost 7 bases, and 22 bases lay in between.

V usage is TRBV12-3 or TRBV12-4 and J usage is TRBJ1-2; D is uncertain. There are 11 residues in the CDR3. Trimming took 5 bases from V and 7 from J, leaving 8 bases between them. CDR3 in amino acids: CASSPGIGYTF. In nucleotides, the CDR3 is TGTGCCAGCAGTCCCGGGATTGGCTACACCTTC.

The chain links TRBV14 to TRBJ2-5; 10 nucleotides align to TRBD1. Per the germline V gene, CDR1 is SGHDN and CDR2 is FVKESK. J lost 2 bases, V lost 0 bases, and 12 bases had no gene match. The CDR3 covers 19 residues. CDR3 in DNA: TGTGCCAGCAGCCAAGATATCCGGTTTTGGACAGGGGGACAAGAGACCCAGTACTTC. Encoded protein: CASSQDIRFWTGGQETQYF.

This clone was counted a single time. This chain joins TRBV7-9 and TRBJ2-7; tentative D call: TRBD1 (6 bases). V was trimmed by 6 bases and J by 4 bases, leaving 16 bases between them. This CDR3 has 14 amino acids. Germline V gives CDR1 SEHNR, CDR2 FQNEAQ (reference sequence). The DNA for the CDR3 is TGTGCCAGCAGTTACCGGGACATAGTATACGAGCAGTACTTC. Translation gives CASSYRDIVYEQYF.

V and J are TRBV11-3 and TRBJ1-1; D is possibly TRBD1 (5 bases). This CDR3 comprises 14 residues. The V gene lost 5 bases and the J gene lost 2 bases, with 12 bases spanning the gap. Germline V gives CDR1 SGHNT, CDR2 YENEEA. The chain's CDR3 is CASSTGGSNTEAFF. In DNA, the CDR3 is TGTGCCAGCAGCACGGGGGGATCAAACACTGAAGCTTTCTTT.